The 3 T cell receptor beta chains reported below all come from one sample, sequenced in a study of identical twins. TCRdb reprocessed the 5' RACE reads via MiXCR and lists one record per CDR3 protein. The table includes about 920,000 distinct CDR3 sequences, 9% to 15% detected once. The sample also formed part of further work on yellow fever vaccine responses in identical twins.

The sample taken for sequencing was PBMCs. These TCRs come from a woman in her late teens or twenties in good health.

This clonotype was counted ten times or more. The chain carries TRBV11-2 and TRBJ2-7; D is tentatively TRBD1 or TRBD2 (6 bases each). V was trimmed by 1 base and J by 2 bases, leaving 9 bases between them. Per germline, CDR1 SGHAT and CDR2 FQNNGV. The CDR3 has 14 residues. CDR3 sequence (DNA): TGTGCCAGCAGCTTAGGCGGGACAACCTACGAGCAGTACTTC. It translates to CASSLGGTTYEQYF.

This clonotype was observed many times. The rearrangement joins TRBV28 to TRBJ2-1; 11 bases agree with TRBD2. CDR3 length: 14 amino acids. J gave up 10 bases and V 5 bases, and 7 bases lay outside the gene matches. Germline CDR1 MDHEN, CDR2 SYDVKM. CDR3 bases: TGTGCCAGCAGTCGAACTAGCGGGAGCTGGGAGCAGTTCTTC. Encoded protein: CASSRTSGSWEQFF.

This clonotype was seen a few times. This chain joins TRBV5-1 and TRBJ2-3; 11 bases match TRBD2. The CDR3 has 16 residues. With 4 bases clipped from V and 1 base from J, the junction kept 5 bases outside the gene matches. Germline values: CDR1 SGHRS, CDR2 YFSETQ. The CDR3 DNA reads TGCGCCAGCAGCGAGACTAGCGGGGTTCGCACAGATACGCAGTATTTT. This translates into CASSETSGVRTDTQYF.